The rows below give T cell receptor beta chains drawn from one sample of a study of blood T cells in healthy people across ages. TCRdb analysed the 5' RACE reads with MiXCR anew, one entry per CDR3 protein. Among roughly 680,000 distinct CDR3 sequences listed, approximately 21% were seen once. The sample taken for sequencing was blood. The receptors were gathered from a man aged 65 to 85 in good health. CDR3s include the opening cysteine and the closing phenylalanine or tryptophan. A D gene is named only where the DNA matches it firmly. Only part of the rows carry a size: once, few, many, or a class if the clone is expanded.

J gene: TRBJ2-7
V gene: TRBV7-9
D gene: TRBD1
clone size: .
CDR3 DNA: TGTGCCAGCAGCCGAGGACAGGAGAGCTCCTACGAGCAGTACTTC
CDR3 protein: CASSRGQESSYEQYF

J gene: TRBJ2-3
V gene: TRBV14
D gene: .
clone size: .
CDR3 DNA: TGTGCCAGCAGCCAAGTGCAGGGCCCAGATACGCAGTATTTT
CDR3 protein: CASSQVQGPDTQYF

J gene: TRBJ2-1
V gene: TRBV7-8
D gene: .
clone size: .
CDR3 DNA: TGTGCCAGCAGCTTAGCGTACAGGGACAATGAGCAGTTCTTC
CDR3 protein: CASSLAYRDNEQFF

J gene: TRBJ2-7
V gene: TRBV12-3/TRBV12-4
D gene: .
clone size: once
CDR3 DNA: TGTGCCAGCAGTTTATGGACTACCTCCTACGAGCAGTACTTC
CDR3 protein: CASSLWTTSYEQYF

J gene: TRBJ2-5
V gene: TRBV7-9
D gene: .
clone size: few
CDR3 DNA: TGTGCCAGCAGCTTAGACTTCAGAGAGACCCAGTACTTC
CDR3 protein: CASSLDFRETQYF

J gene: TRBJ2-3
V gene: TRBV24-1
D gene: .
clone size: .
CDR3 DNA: TGTGCCACCATGACAGGACGCACAGATACGCAGTATTTT
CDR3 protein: CATMTGRTDTQYF

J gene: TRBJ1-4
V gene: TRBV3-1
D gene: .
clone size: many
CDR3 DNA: TGTGCCAGCAGCCATGGCCAAGGCGAAAAACTGTTTTTT
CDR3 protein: CASSHGQGEKLFF

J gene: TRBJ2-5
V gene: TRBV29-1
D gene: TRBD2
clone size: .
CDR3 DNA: TGCAGCGTTGAAACTAGCGGGAGGACCATTGGGACCCAGTACTTC
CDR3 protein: CSVETSGRTIGTQYF

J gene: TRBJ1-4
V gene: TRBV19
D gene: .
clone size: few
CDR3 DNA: TGTGCCAGTAGTATGATGTGGACGGATAATGAAAAACTGTTTTTT
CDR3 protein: CASSMMWTDNEKLFF

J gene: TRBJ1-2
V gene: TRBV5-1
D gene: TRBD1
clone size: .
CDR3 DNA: TGCGCCAGCAGCTTGACAGGGGATAACTATGGCTACACCTTC
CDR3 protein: CASSLTGDNYGYTF

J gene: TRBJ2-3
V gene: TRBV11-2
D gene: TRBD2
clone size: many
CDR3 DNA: TGTGCCAGCAGCCGGGGACTAGCGGGAGGGATAGATACGCAGTATTTT
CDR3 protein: CASSRGLAGGIDTQYF

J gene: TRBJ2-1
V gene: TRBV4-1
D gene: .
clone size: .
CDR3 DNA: TGCGCCAGCAGATCGAGGGGTGGGACTCAGGTTAGCAATGGGCAGTTCTTC
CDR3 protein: CASRSRGGTQVSNGQFF

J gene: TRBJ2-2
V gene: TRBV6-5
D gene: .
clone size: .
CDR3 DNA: TGTGCCAGCAGTTACTCGAAAATCGGGGCAGGAAACACCGGGGAGCTGTTTTTT
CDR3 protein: CASSYSKIGAGNTGELFF

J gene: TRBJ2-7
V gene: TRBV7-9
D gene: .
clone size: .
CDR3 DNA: TGTGCCAGCAGTTTAGACCCGGGAAGTCGGGGCTACGAGCAGTACTTC
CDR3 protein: CASSLDPGSRGYEQYF

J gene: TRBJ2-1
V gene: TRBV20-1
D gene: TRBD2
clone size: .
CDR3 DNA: TGCAGTGCAACGCCCGCCGCGGGAGATGTAAATGAGCAGTTCTTC
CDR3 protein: CSATPAAGDVNEQFF

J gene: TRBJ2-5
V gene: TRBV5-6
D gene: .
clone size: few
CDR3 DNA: TGTGCCATCAGGCCGACTAACGGTGAGCAGTACTTC
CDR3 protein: CAIRPTNGEQYF

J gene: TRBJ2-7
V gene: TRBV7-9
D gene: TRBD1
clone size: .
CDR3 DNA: TGTGCCAGCAGCGTGTTGACAGGGAGCTCCTACGAGCAGTACTTC
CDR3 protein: CASSVLTGSSYEQYF

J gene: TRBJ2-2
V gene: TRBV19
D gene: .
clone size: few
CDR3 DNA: TGTGCCAGTAGTAACGGGCTTTGGGGATGGCCCTACACCGGGGAGCTGTTTTTT
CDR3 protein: CASSNGLWGWPYTGELFF

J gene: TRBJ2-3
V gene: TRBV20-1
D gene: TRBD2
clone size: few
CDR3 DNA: TGCAGTGCTAGAGATACCCTAGCGGGAGTAGATACGCAGTATTTT
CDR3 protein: CSARDTLAGVDTQYF

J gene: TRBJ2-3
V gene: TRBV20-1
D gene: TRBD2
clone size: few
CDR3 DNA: TGCAGTGCTGGACAGCTAGCGGGAGGGCCGGAATCGCAGTATTTT
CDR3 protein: CSAGQLAGGPESQYF

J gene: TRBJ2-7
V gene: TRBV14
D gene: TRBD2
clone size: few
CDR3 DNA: TGTGCCAGCAGCCAAGTTGCGCTAGCGGCCTCCTACGAGCAGTACTTC
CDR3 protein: CASSQVALAASYEQYF

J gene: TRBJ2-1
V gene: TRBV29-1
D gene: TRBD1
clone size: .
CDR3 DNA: TGCAGCGTTGACACGGGACAGGGGTCTATCCTTTACAATGAGCAGTTCTTC
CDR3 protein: CSVDTGQGSILYNEQFF

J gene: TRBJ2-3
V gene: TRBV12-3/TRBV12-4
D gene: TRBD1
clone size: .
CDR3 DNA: TGTGCCAGCAGTTTGGAGGGAACGGTCAGGGGGACAGGTACGCAGTATTTT
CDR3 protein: CASSLEGTVRGTGTQYF

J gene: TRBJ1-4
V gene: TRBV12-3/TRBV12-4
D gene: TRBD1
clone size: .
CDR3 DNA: TGTGCCAGCAGTTTAGCACAGGGGGTGAATGAAAAACAGTTTTTT
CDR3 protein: CASSLAQGVNEKQFF

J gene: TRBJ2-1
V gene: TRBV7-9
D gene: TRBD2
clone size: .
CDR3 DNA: TGTGCCAGTCCCGAGGAGGACGGGGAAGCGGGAGAAAAGGGTGAGCAGTTCTTC
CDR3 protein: CASPEEDGEAGEKGEQFF

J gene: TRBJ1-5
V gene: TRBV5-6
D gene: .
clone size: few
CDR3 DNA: TGTGCCAGCAGCTTCCGCCTTAATAGCAATCAGCCCCAGCATTTT
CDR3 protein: CASSFRLNSNQPQHF

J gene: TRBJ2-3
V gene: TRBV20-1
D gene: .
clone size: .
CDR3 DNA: TGCAGTGCTAGAGATACGAACTCCGCAGATACGCGGTATTTT
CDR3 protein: CSARDTNSADTRYF

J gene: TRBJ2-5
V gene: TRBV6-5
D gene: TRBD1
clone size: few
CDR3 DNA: TGTGCCAGCAGTACCGGGACAGGGGGCGTTGGGACCCAGTACTTC
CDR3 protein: CASSTGTGGVGTQYF